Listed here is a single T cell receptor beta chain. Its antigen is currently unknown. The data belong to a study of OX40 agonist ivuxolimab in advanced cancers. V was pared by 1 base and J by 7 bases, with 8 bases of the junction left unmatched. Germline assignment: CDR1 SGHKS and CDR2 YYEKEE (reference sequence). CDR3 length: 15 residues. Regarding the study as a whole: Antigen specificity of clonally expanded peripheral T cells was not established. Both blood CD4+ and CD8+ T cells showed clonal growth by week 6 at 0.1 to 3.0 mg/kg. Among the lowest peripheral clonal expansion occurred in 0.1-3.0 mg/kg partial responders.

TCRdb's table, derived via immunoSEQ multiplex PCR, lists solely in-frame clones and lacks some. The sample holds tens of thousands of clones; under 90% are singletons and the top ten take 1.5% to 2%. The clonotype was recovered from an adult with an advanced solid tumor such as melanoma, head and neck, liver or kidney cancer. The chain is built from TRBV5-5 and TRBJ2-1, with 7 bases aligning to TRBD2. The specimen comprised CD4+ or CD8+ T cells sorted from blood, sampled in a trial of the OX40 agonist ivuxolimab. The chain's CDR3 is CASSLIVAGVNEQFF. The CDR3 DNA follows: TGTGCCAGCAGCTTGATTGTGGCGGGAGTTAATGAGCAGTTCTTC.